This T cell receptor (beta chain) was sequenced for a study of metastatic and nonmetastatic thyroid tumors. The CDR3 has 14 amino acids. V gave up 2 bases and J gave up 6 bases, with 11 bases separating them. The V gene's germline CDR1 is SEHNR and CDR2 FQNEAQ (reference sequence). From the PCR reads, TCRdb re-called clones with MiXCR. The sample consists of 40,000 to 55,000 clones, about a sixth of them appearing once. Thyroid surgery had not been preceded by any treatment in any patient. This clone was detected ten times or more. V gene TRBV7-9 combines with J gene TRBJ2-1; perhaps TRBD1 as D (6 bases). Specimen: blood. This TCR was recovered from a female donor with papillary thyroid cancer or a benign thyroid nodule (not recorded which). Some clones in this sample may be carry-over from other donors' samples. The CDR3 sequence: CASSLQTGGNEQFF. DNA of the CDR3: TGTGCCAGCAGCTTACAGACAGGCGGCAATGAGCAGTTCTTC.